This T cell receptor beta chain was obtained from a study of PD-1 blockade in classical Hodgkin lymphoma (TCRdb year 2020). About the full investigation: Nivolumab dosing was 3 mg/kg intravenously every 2 weeks, continuing until either disease progression or unacceptable toxicity. The study used CyTOF and TCR beta sequencing to define a peripheral blood immune signature of response to PD-1 blockade in classical Hodgkin lymphoma. General conclusions and limits of the study: Newly diagnosed patients were reported to have lower baseline TCR diversity than healthy donors, and relapsed/refractory patients were reported to have lower baseline TCR diversity still. Trial patients with a complete response had baseline diversity similar to that of newly diagnosed patients, while partial responders and progressors had significantly lower diversity. The study covered only a single clinical trial cohort, and the causes of the repertoire differences, possibly disease activity or prior therapy, were still not defined. Diversity was lower in patients who began nivolumab less than 1 year after ASCT, so these patients were left out of later analyses to avoid confounding by immune reconstitution. A significant rise by C4D1 was seen in CD4+ but not CD8+ TCR diversity (p=0.0027 vs p=0.16), with the rise being most apparent in complete responders (p=0.02).

This clone was seen just once. Its recognized antigen is unknown. Base qualities are not provided; no much larger clone lies one nucleotide away. Including cysteine and phenylalanine, the CDR3 has 15 amino acids. Left in the record is the CDR3 DNA by itself, 45 bases read in frame from the first base. The germline V gene (reference sequence) sets CDR1 to LNHDA and CDR2 to SQIVND. Cut back by 1 base and 7 bases, the V and J ends lie 16 bases apart. This specimen's time point label, interpreted: cycle 4 day 1 (C4D1), after 6 weeks of nivolumab. All trial patients had relapsed after autologous stem cell transplantation, with cohorts A, B and C differing in prior brentuximab vedotin exposure. The trial cohort comprised some 60 patients with relapsed/refractory classical Hodgkin lymphoma whose best overall responses were complete response, partial response or progressive disease. Single-agent nivolumab was administered to trial patients in the multi-cohort phase II CheckMate 205 trial. An independent review committee assessed best overall response by applying the 2007 International Working Group response criteria. Trial PBMCs were obtained immediately prior to nivolumab initiation (C1D1) and on therapy at cycle 2 day 1 and cycle 4 day 1. Peripheral blood was collected in 8 mL Vacutainer Cell Preparation Tubes, from which PBMCs were isolated by centrifugation and then cryopreserved.

Genomic DNA was extracted with the Qiagen DNeasy kit from unsorted PBMCs and from negatively selected CD4+ and CD8+ fractions. Amplification of TCR beta CDR3 regions was done by immunoSEQ multiplex PCR with primers that anneal to V and J segments. A synthetic immune receptor repertoire was used to minimize amplification bias, and any residual bias was removed computationally once sequencing was done. In the source study's methods: Repertoire diversity was quantified as the Shannon entropy index using custom Python scripts. Unsorted, CD4+ and CD8+ repertoires were analyzed separately, except for combined analyses in which CD4+ and CD8+ sequences were merged in silico. Clonal expansion was defined as a frequency increase of at least 2-fold after treatment compared with C1D1, and clones undetected at baseline were assigned a pseudocount of 0.5. Clones with 0 or 1 copy at C1D1 were defined as singleton clones, while clones with 2 or more copies were defined as non-singleton clones. By matching protein sequences in sorted samples from the same patient, clones expanded in unsorted samples were annotated as CD4+, CD8+ or unknown. Wilcoxon tests on paired samples were used to test changes in diversity from C1D1 to C4D1. TCRdb retrieved this table from immuneACCESS and kept in-frame rearrangements only. Not all clones are present; in checked studies, unresolved V genes account for under half, and no reason is known for the remainder. V, J and clone size were drawn from that table, and D and trimming were deduced from the DNA. For this sample there are tens of thousands of clones; 70% to 80% appear just once. The top ten clonotypes cover around 19% of the sample.

The chain uses TRBV19 and TRBJ2-5, with the D call perhaps TRBD1 or TRBD2, as 6 bases match in each case. Specimen: peripheral blood mononuclear cells (PBMCs), collected before the fourth cycle of nivolumab. The receptor comes from a human donor with classical Hodgkin lymphoma. Here the CDR3 is given as CASSIVLGGAVTQYF. The DNA reads TGTGCCAGTAGTATAGTTCTGGGGGGCGCGGTGACCCAGTACTTC.